Here is one T cell receptor (beta chain) with its context. The data stem from a study of blood T cell repertoires in COVID-19. Study details: Both acute and convalescent COVID-19 samples were obtained from the United States, Italy and Spain.

The data were produced by immunoSEQ multiplex PCR, yet TCRdb's version contains in-frame clones alone and is incomplete. The repertoire holds roughly 260,000 clones, around 89% seen once, with 4% in the top ten. Trimming took 6 bases from V and 7 from J, leaving 9 bases between them. The germline CDR1 and CDR2 sequences are MNHEY and SMNVEV (reference sequence). The CDR3 has 11 residues. Sequenced material: peripheral blood. The clonotype comes from a man aged 60-69 years who had recovered from COVID-19. The V call is TRBV27, the J call TRBJ2-5, with a weak D call TRBD2 (5 bases). The CDR3 here is CASRNRGTQYF. CDR3 nucleotide sequence: TGTGCCAGCAGAAATCGGGGGACCCAGTACTTC.